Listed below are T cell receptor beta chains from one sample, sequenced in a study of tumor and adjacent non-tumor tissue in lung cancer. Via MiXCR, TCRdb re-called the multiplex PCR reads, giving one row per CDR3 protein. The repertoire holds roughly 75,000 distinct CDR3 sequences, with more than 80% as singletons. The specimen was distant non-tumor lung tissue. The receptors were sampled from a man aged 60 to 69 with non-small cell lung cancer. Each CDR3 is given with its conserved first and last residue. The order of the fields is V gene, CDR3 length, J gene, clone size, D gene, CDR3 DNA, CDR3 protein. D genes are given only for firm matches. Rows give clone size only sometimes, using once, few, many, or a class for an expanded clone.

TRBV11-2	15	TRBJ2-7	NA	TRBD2	TGTGTCAACAGCTTAACGACTAGCGGATCTTACGAGCAGTACTTC	CVNSLTTSGSYEQYF
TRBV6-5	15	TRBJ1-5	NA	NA	TGTGCCAGCAGTTGCAGTGGACGGGGTAGTCAGCCCCAGCATTTC	CASSCSGRGSQPQHF
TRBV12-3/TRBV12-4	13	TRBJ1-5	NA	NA	TGTGCCAGCAGTTTTTCGGGGGGTCAGCCCCAGCATTTT	CASSFSGGQPQHF
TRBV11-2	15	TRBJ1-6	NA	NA	TGTGCCAGCAGCTTAGAAGGGGAGAATAATTCATCCCTCCACTTT	CASSLEGENNSSLHF
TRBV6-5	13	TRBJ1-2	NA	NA	TGTGCCAGCAGCTACATGGGGGACTATGGCTACACCTTC	CASSYMGDYGYTF
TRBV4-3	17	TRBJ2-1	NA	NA	TGCGCCAGCATCCAGACTCAGGTGTCGAGCTCCTACGATGAGCAGTTCTTC	CASIQTQVSSSYDEQFF
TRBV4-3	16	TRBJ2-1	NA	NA	TGCGTCAGCAACCAAGATCGAGCACAAGCCTACAATGAGCAGTTCTTC	CVSNQDRAQAYNEQFF
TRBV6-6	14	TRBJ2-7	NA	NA	TGTGCCAGCAGCCCTAGAGAAGGAAACTACGAGCAGTACTTC	CASSPREGNYEQYF
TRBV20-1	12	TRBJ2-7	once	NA	TGCAGCGCTAGTGCGGTCACCTACGAGGACTACTTC	CSASAVTYEDYF
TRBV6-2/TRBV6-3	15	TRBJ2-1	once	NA	TGTGCCATCAGACCGAGGGGTAGCTCCTACAATGAACAGTTCTTC	CAIRPRGSSYNEQFF
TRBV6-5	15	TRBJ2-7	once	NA	TGTGTCAGCGGCAGTGGGGGAGTCACTCGCTACGAGCACTACTTC	CVSGSGGVTRYEHYF
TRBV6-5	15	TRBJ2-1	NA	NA	TGTGCCAGCAGTTACGGCGAGAGGGCAAGTAATGAGCAGTTCTTC	CASSYGERASNEQFF
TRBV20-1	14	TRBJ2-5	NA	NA	TGCAGTATTAGACTCGCCCTCACCTCGGAGACCCATTACTTC	CSIRLALTSETHYF
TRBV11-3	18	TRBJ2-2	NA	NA	TGTGCCAGCAGCTCCAGGGGAGCGGAAGGATACAGAGTCGGGGTGCTGTTTTTT	CASSSRGAEGYRVGVLFF
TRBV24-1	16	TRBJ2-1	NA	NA	TGTGCCACCAGTGATTTAGGACCCAGCTCCTACGATGAGCAGTTCTTC	CATSDLGPSSYDEQFF
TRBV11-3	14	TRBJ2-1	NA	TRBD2	TGTGCCAGCAGCTTGAGCGGGACTACCATTGAGCAGTTCTTC	CASSLSGTTIEQFF
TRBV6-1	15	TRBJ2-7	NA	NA	TGTGCCAGCAGAGGCAACTGGGGGGGGGCCTACGAGAAGTACTTC	CASRGNWGGAYEKYF
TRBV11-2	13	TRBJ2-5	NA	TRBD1	TGTACCAGTAGCTCTACAGGGGAAGAGACACATTACTTC	CTSSSTGEETHYF
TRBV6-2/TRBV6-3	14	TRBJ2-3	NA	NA	TGTACCAGCAGTTCCCGGGCCAAAAGAGATATGCAGTATTTT	CTSSSRAKRDMQYF
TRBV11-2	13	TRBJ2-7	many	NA	TGTGCCAGCAGCTTAGTCGGGCAGAACGAGCAGTACTTC	CASSLVGQNEQYF
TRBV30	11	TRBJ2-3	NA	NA	TGTGCCTGCCTCCTGGGGGATACGCAGTATTTC	CACLLGDTQYF
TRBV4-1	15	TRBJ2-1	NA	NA	TGCGCCAGCAGCCAAGGGACGTTGAGTTCCTACGAGCAGTTCTTC	CASSQGTLSSYEQFF
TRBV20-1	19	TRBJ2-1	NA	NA	TGCAGTGCCATTCGGTTCGAAGGGGGTAGTGGGAGCTCCTACAATGAGCAGTTCTTC	CSAIRFEGGSGSSYNEQFF
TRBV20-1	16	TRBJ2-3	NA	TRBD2	TGCAGTGCTAGAACCCATGCGGGAGGGCCCGCAGATACGCAGTATTTT	CSARTHAGGPADTQYF
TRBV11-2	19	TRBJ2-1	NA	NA	TGTGCCAGCAGTTCGCCGCGACTAACGGGAGAGTCGCGTCTCAATGAGCAGTTCTTC	CASSSPRLTGESRLNEQFF
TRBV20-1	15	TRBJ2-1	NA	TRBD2	TGCAGTGCTTTGGGACTAGCAGGGTCGAGGAGTGAGCAGTTCTTC	CSALGLAGSRSEQFF
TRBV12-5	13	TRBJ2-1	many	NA	TGTGCTAGTGGACCCGACAGTGGCAATGAGCAGTTCTTC	CASGPDSGNEQFF
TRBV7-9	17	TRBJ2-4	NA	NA	TGTACCAGCAGCTTCGGGGCTGGTGGGGACCGGAAAAACATTCAGTACTTC	CTSSFGAGGDRKNIQYF
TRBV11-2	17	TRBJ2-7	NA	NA	TGTGCCAGCATCCGGGTGGGACATGCCTTCGAATCCTACGAGCAGTACTTC	CASIRVGHAFESYEQYF
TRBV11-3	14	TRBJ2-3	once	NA	TGTGCCAGCAACCAGGACAGAAGCTCGGATACGCAGTATTTT	CASNQDRSSDTQYF
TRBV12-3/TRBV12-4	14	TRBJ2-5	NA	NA	TGTGCCAGCAGTTTCTCAGAGGGGAGGGAGACCCAGTACTTC	CASSFSEGRETQYF
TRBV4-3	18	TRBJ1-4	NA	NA	TGCGCCAGCAGCCAAGATTTCACACGGGGTGCGACGAATGAAAAACTGTTTTTT	CASSQDFTRGATNEKLFF
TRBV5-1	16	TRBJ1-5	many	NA	TGCGCCAGCAGCCCGGGAGAGGGGGAGTTCAATCAGCCCCAGCATTTT	CASSPGEGEFNQPQHF
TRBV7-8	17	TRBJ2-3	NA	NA	TGTGCCAGCAGCTCTGATAAGTACAGGAGGGACACAAATACGCAGTATTTT	CASSSDKYRRDTNTQYF
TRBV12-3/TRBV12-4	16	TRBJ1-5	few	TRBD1	TGCGCCAGCAGTCCCCTCGGGACAGGGAGCGATCAGCCCCAGCATTTT	CASSPLGTGSDQPQHF
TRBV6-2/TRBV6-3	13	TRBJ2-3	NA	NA	TGTGCCAGCAGTTACTCCCACGTACAAACGCACTATTTT	CASSYSHVQTHYF
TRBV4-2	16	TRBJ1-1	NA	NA	TGTGCCAGCTACCATGTCGGACAGCTTGAGAACACTGAAGCTTTCTTT	CASYHVGQLENTEAFF
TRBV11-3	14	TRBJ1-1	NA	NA	TGTGCCAGCAGCTCACACGGACGCCAGACTGAAGCTATCTTT	CASSSHGRQTEAIF
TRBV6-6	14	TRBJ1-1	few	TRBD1	TGTGCCAGCAGTTACGGGCAGGGGGCGGCTGAAGCTTTCTTT	CASSYGQGAAEAFF
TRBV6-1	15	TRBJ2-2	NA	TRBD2	TGTGCCAGCAGCGGGACTAGCGCTAACACCGGGGAGCTGTTTTTT	CASSGTSANTGELFF
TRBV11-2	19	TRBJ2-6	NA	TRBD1	TGTGCCAGCAACTTAGTTCCAAAGGACAGGCCCTCTGGGGCCAGGGTCCTGACTTTC	CASNLVPKDRPSGARVLTF
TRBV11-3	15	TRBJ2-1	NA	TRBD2	TGTGCCAGCACCCCAACTAGCGGGGTGGGCCACGAGCAGTTCTTC	CASTPTSGVGHEQFF
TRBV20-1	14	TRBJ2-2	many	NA	TGCAGTGCTAGGAGGGGAGACAGCACCGGGGAGCTGTTTTTT	CSARRGDSTGELFF
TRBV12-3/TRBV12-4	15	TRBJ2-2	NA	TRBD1	TGTGCCTGCAGTGGCGGACAGGTCAACACCGGGGAGCTGTATTTT	CACSGGQVNTGELYF
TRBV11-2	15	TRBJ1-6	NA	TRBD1	TGTGCCAGCAAATTAGAAACAGGGGCCTTTTCACCCCTCCACTTT	CASKLETGAFSPLHF
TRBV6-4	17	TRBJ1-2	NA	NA	TGTGCCAGCAGTGACTCGGGCCCGAGACCCGGGCATTGTGGCTACACCTTC	CASSDSGPRPGHCGYTF
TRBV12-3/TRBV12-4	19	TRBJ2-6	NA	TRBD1	TGTGCCAGCAGTTTCCGTATCCGGGACAGACCCTCTGGGGCCAACGTCATGACTTTC	CASSFRIRDRPSGANVMTF
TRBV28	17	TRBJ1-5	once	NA	TGTGCCAGCAGTTTATTCTACATGGGGAAATGGGGTCAGCCCCAGCATTTT	CASSLFYMGKWGQPQHF